A selection of T cell receptor beta chains follows, all from one sample in a study of cytomegalovirus exposure and HLA in healthy donors. Method: immunoSEQ multiplex PCR; TCRdb's copy keeps in-frame clones and lacks some. The table shows 100,000 to 150,000 clones, with around 74% occurring only once. What was sequenced was PBMCs. Receptors were obtained from a man in his sixties in good health and CMV-seropositive. Each CDR3 is given with its conserved first and last residue. The D gene is left open where the match is weak. Clone size is given for some rows only: seen once, a few or many times, or a class if the clone is expanded.

CDR3aa	CDR3nt	abundance	d_gene	v_gene	j_gene	len
CATQGGQADTQYF	TGTGCCACCCAGGGGGGCCAAGCAGATACGCAGTATTTT	.	.	TRBV6-4	TRBJ2-3	13
CASSARGAPNTGELFF	TGTGCCAGCAGCGCCCGGGGGGCCCCGAACACCGGGGAGCTGTTTTTT	.	.	TRBV9	TRBJ2-2	16
CASSPLDREGYGYTF	TGTGCCAGCAGCCCCCTGGACAGGGAGGGCTATGGCTACACCTTC	.	TRBD1	TRBV5-8	TRBJ1-2	15
CASSITGGSYEQYF	TGTGCCAGTAGTATAACAGGGGGCTCCTACGAGCAGTACTTC	.	TRBD1	TRBV19	TRBJ2-7	14
CASSSRGTYGYTF	TGTGCCAGCAGCAGCAGGGGAACCTATGGCTACACCTTC	.	.	TRBV7-3	TRBJ1-2	13
CASSVRLARSYEQYF	TGTGCCAGCAGCGTACGGCTAGCGAGGAGCTACGAGCAGTACTTC	.	.	TRBV7-2	TRBJ2-7	15
CASSSKRGTQPDTQYF	TGTGCCAGCAGTTCTAAACGAGGGACACAGCCAGATACGCAGTATTTT	.	.	TRBV6-6	TRBJ2-3	16
CASTWGGLEQYF	TGCGCCAGCACCTGGGGGGGGCTCGAGCAGTACTTC	.	.	TRBV5-1	TRBJ2-7	12
CASSRVGGEGGYTF	TGCGCCAGCAGCCGGGTGGGGGGTGAGGGTGGCTACACCTTC	.	.	TRBV4-1	TRBJ1-2	14
CASSLVLAGGYEQFF	TGTGCCAGCAGCTTAGTACTAGCGGGAGGGTATGAGCAGTTCTTC	.	TRBD2	TRBV11-2	TRBJ2-1	15
CASSLAAGGMTYEQYF	TGTGCCAGCAGTTTAGCAGCGGGAGGTATGACCTACGAGCAGTACTTC	.	TRBD2	TRBV27	TRBJ2-7	16
CASSPRDSPTDTQYF	TGTGCCAGCAGCCCTCGGGACAGCCCCACAGATACGCAGTATTTT	few	TRBD1	TRBV7-7	TRBJ2-3	15
CASRPPQGRRSLSGANGLTF	TGTGCCAGTAGACCCCCCCAAGGCAGGAGATCCCTCTCTGGGGCCAACGGCCTGACTTTC	once	.	TRBV19	TRBJ2-6	20
CASQRGQYNEQFF	TGTGCCAGCCAACGGGGTCAGTACAATGAGCAGTTCTTC	few	.	TRBV11-2	TRBJ2-1	13
CASSIQGVPTTQYF	TGTGCCAGCAGTATACAGGGGGTCCCCACGACCCAGTACTTC	.	TRBD1	TRBV28	TRBJ2-5	14
CASSYGAGTNTEAFF	TGTGCCAGCAGTTACGGGGCGGGGACGAACACTGAAGCTTTCTTT	.	.	TRBV6-6	TRBJ1-1	15
CASTSGAENTEAFF	TGTGCCAGCACATCTGGGGCTGAGAACACTGAAGCTTTCTTT	.	.	TRBV28	TRBJ1-1	14
CATGQGTYEQYF	TGTGCCACGGGACAGGGAACCTACGAGCAGTACTTC	once	TRBD1	TRBV6-6	TRBJ2-7	12
CASSIDRTGGMGMNTEAFF	TGTGCCAGTAGTATAGATCGGACAGGGGGCATGGGGATGAACACTGAAGCTTTCTTT	.	TRBD1	TRBV19	TRBJ1-1	19
CASSIKGAGQPQHF	TGTGCCAGTAGTATAAAGGGGGCCGGACAGCCCCAGCATTTT	.	TRBD1	TRBV19	TRBJ1-5	14
CASSPANRPHEAFF	TGTGCCAGCTCACCAGCGAACAGGCCTCATGAAGCTTTCTTT	.	.	TRBV18	TRBJ1-1	14
CASSPRDRDYEQYF	TGCGCCAGCAGTCCCCGGGACAGGGACTACGAGCAGTACTTC	few	TRBD1	TRBV10-1	TRBJ2-7	14
CASSVLAGANEQFF	TGTGCCAGCAGCGTACTAGCGGGAGCCAATGAGCAGTTCTTC	few	TRBD2	TRBV9	TRBJ2-1	14
CASSVDEGGETQYF	TGTGCCAGCAGCGTAGATGAGGGAGGAGAGACCCAGTACTTC	.	.	TRBV9	TRBJ2-5	14
CASSAKQGANYGYTF	TGTGCCAGCAGCGCCAAACAGGGGGCTAACTATGGCTACACCTTC	.	TRBD1	TRBV5-4	TRBJ1-2	15
CASSSGRATEQFF	TGTGCCAGTAGTAGCGGGAGGGCGACTGAGCAGTTCTTC	.	TRBD2	TRBV19	TRBJ2-1	13
CASEGLRNTGELFF	TGTGCCAGCGAGGGACTAAGGAACACCGGGGAGCTGTTTTTT	.	TRBD2	TRBV18	TRBJ2-2	14
CASSLPSDEQYF	TGCGCCAGCAGCTTGCCTAGCGACGAGCAGTACTTC	.	.	TRBV5-1	TRBJ2-7	12
CASSWTGDSYGYTF	TGTGCCAGCTCTTGGACAGGGGACTCCTATGGCTACACCTTC	few	TRBD1	TRBV18	TRBJ1-2	14
CASRIQGGYQETQYF	TGTGCCAGCAGAATACAGGGGGGTTACCAAGAGACCCAGTACTTC	.	TRBD1	TRBV6-5	TRBJ2-5	15
CASSIGTGGSGSNQPQHF	TGTGCCAGCAGTATAGGGACAGGGGGCTCGGGAAGCAATCAGCCCCAGCATTTT	.	TRBD1	TRBV19	TRBJ1-5	18
CASSPSALTGNTEAFF	TGTGCCAGCAGCCCATCGGCCCTTACAGGGAACACTGAAGCTTTCTTT	.	.	TRBV9	TRBJ1-1	16
CAWRGQFNQPQHF	TGTGCCTGGAGAGGACAGTTCAATCAGCCCCAGCATTTT	.	.	TRBV30	TRBJ1-5	13
CASSPPTWGGNQPQHF	TGTGCCAGCTCACCACCGACGTGGGGAGGCAATCAGCCCCAGCATTTT	.	.	TRBV18	TRBJ1-5	16
CASSGLAGTNSQYF	TGCGCCAGCAGCGGCCTAGCGGGGACGAACAGTCAGTACTTC	.	TRBD2	TRBV5-1	TRBJ2-4	14
CASSSQGGTEAFF	TGTGCCAGCAGCTCTCAGGGGGGCACTGAAGCTTTCTTT	.	TRBD1	TRBV14	TRBJ1-1	13
CATSKETDYNEQFF	TGTGCCACCAGCAAGGAGACCGACTACAATGAGCAGTTCTTC	.	.	TRBV15	TRBJ2-1	14
CASSPPGQGFNEQFF	TGTGCCAGCTCACCACCGGGACAGGGGTTCAATGAGCAGTTCTTC	.	TRBD1	TRBV18	TRBJ2-1	15
CASSDTGASNEKLFF	TGCGCCAGCAGCGACACAGGGGCCTCTAATGAAAAACTGTTTTTT	.	TRBD1	TRBV5-1	TRBJ1-4	15